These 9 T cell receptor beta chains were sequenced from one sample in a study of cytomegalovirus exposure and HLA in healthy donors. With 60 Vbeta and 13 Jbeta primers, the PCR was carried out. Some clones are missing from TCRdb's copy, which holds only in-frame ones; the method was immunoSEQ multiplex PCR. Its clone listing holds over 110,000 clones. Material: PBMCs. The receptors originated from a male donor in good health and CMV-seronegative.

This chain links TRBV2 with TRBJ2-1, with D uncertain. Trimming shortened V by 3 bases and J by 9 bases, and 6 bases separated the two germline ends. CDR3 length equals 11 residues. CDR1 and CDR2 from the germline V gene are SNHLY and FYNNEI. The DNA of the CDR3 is TGTGCCAGCAGTGATAGCACTGAGCAGTTCTTC. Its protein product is CASSDSTEQFF.

CDR3 in DNA: TGTGCCACCAGCTCCGGACAATATACGCCGGGAAAACTGTTTTTT. It yields the protein CATSSGQYTPGKLFF. The chain couples TRBV15 to TRBJ1-4, with D tentatively TRBD1 (5 bases). This CDR3 has 15 residues. Germline CDR1 and CDR2: LNHNV and YYDKDF (reference sequence). Trimming pared 5 bases from V and 10 bases from J, leaving 20 bases between.

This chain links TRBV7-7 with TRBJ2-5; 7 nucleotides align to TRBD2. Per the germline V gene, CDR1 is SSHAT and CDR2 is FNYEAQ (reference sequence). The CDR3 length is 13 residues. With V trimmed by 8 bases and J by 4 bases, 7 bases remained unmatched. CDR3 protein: CASSGGGGETQYF. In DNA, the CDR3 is TGTGCCAGCTCTGGGGGGGGAGGAGAGACCCAGTACTTC.

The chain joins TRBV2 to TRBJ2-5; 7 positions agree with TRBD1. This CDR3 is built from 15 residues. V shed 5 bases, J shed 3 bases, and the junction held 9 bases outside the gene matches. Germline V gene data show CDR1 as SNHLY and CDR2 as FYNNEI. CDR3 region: CASSLPGQRKETQYF. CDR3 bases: TGTGCCAGCAGTTTGCCGGGACAGAGAAAAGAGACCCAGTACTTC.

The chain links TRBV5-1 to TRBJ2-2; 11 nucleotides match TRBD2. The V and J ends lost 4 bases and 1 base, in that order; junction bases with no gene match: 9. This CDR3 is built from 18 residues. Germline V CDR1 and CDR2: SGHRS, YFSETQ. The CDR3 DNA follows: TGCGCCAGCAGCATAGGACTAGCGGGTACCAGGAACACCGGGGAGCTGTTTTTT. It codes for CASSIGLAGTRNTGELFF.

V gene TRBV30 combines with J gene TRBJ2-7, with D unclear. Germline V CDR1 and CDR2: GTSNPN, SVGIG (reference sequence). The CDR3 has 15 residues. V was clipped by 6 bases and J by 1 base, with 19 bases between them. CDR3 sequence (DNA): TGTGCCTGTAGTAGTTCCTATGGTCGATCCTACGAGCAGTACTTC. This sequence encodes CACSSSYGRSYEQYF.

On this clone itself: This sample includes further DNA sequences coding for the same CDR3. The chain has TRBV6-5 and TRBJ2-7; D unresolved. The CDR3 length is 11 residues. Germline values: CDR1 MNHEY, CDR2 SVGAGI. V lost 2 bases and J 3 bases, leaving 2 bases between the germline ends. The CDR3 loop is CASSYLYEQYF. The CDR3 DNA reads TGTGCCAGCAGTTACCTCTACGAGCAGTACTTC.

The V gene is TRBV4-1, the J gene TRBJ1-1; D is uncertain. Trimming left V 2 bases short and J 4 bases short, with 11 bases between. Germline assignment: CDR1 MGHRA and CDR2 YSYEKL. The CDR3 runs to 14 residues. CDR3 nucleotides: TGCGCCAGCAGCCAACCTCGAGGAGGCACTGAAGCTTTCTTT. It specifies CASSQPRGGTEAFF.

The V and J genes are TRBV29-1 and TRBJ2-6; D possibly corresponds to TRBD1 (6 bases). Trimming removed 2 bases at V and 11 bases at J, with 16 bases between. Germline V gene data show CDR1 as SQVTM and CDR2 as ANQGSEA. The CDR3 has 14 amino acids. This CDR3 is CSVEPPGQIDVLTF. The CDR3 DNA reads TGCAGCGTTGAACCACCGGGACAAATCGACGTCCTGACTTTC.